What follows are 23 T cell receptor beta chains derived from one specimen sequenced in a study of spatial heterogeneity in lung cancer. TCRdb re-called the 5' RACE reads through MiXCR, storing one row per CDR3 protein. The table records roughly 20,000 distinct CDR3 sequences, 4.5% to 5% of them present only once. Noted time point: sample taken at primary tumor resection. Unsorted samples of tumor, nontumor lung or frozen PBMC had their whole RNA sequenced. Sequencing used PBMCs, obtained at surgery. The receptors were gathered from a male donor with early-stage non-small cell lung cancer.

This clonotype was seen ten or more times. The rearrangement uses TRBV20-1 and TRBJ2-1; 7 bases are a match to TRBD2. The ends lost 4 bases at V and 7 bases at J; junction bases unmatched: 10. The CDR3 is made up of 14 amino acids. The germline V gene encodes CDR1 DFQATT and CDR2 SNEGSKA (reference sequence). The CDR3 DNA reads TGCAGTGCTAATATCCCCACGGGAGGTAATGAGCAGTTCTTC. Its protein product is CSANIPTGGNEQFF.

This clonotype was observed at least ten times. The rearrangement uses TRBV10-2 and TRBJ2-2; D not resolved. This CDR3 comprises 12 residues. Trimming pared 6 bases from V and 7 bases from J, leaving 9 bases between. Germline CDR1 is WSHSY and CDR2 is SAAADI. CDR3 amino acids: CASRPLNGELFF. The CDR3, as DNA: TGCGCCAGCAGGCCTCTTAACGGGGAGCTGTTTTTT.

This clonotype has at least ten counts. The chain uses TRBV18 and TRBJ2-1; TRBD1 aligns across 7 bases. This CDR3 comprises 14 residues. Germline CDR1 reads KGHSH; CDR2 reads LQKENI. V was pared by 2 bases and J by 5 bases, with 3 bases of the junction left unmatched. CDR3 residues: CASSPGTVNNEQFF. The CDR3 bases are TGTGCCAGCTCACCAGGGACAGTCAACAATGAGCAGTTCTTC.

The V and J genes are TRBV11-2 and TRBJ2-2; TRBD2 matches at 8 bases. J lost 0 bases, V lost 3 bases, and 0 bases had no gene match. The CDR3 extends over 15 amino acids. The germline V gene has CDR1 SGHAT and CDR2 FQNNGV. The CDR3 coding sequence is TGTGCCAGCAGCTTTAGCGGGACGAACACCGGGGAGCTGTTTTTT. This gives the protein CASSFSGTNTGELFF.

CDR3 DNA sequence: TGTGCCAGCAGTGAGGGACCGACCCCCTACGAGCAGTACTTC. It encodes CASSEGPTPYEQYF. This rearrangement joins TRBV6-6 to TRBJ2-7, with D possibly being TRBD1 or TRBD2 (5 bases each). With 5 bases removed from V and 2 bases from J, the gap between germline ends came to 13 bases. This CDR3 contains 14 residues. Germline V gene lookup returns CDR1 MNHNY and CDR2 SVGAGI (reference sequence).

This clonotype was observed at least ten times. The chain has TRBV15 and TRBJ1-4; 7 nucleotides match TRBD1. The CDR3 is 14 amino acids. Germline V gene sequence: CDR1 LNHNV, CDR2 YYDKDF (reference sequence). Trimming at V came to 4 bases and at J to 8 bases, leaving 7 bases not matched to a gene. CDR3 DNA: TGTGCCACCAGCACCAGGGGGACGGGGGAAAAACTGTTTTTT. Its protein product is CATSTRGTGEKLFF.

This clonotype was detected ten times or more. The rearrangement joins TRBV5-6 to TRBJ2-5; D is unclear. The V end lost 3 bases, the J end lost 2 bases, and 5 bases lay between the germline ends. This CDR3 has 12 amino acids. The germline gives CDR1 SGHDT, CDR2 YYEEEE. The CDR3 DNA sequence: TGTGCCAGCAGCTACTCACAAGAGACCCAGTACTTC. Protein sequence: CASSYSQETQYF.

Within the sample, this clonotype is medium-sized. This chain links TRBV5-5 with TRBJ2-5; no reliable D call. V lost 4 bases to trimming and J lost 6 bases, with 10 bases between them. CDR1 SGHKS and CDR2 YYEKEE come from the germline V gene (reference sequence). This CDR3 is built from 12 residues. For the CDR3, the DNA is TGTGCCAGCAGCAGGGTCTTGCAGACCCAGTACTTC. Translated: CASSRVLQTQYF.

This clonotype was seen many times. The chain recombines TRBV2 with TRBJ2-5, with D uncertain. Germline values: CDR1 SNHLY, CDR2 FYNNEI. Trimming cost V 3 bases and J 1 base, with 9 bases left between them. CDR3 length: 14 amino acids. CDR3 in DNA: TGTGCCAGCAGTGATCCGATAGGCCAAGAGACCCAGTACTTC. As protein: CASSDPIGQETQYF.

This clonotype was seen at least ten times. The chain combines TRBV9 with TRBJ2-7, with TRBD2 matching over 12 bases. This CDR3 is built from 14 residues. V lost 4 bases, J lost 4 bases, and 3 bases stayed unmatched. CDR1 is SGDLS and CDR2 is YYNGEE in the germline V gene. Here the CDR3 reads CASSLTSGGYEQYF. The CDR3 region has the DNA TGTGCCAGCAGCCTTACTAGCGGGGGGTACGAGCAGTACTTC.

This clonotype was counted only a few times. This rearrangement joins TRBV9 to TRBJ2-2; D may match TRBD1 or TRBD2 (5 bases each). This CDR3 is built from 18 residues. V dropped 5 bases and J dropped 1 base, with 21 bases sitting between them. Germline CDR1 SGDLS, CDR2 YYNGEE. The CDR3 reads CASSGVGGRRVNTGELFF. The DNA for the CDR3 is TGTGCCAGCAGTGGAGTTGGGGGACGAAGAGTGAACACCGGGGAGCTGTTTTTT.

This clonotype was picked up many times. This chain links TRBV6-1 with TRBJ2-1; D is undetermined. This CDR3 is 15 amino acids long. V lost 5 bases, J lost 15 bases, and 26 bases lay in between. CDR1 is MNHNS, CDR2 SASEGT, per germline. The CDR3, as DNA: TGTGCCAGCAGTTGGAGAAGAGAGCCAACCTCCGAGGCGTTCTTC. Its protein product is CASSWRREPTSEAFF.

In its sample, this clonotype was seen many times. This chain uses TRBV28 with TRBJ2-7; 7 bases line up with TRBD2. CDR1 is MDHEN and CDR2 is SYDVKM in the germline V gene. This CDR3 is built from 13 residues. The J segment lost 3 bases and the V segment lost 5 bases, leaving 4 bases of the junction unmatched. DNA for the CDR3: TGTGCCAGCAGTCCGGGGACTATCTACGAGCAGTACTTC. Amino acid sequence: CASSPGTIYEQYF.

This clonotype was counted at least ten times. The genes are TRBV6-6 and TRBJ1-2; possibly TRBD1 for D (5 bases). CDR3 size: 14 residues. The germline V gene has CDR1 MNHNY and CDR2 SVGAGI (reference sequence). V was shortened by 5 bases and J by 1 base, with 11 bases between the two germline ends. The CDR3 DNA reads TGTGCCAGCAGTAACCGGGACCATAACTATGGCTACACCTTC. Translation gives CASSNRDHNYGYTF.

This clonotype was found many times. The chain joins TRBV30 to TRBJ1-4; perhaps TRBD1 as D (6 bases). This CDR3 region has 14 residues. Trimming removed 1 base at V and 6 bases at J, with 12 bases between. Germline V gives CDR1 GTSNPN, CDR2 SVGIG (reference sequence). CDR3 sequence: CAWSDDRKYEKLFF. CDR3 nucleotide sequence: TGTGCCTGGAGTGACGACAGGAAATATGAAAAACTGTTTTTT.

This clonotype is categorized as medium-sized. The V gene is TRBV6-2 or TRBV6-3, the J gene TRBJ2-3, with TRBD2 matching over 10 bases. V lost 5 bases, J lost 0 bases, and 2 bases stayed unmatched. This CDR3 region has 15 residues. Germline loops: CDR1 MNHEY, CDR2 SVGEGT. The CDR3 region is CASSPSGRSTDTQYF. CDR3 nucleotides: TGTGCCAGCAGTCCTAGCGGGAGAAGCACAGATACGCAGTATTTT.

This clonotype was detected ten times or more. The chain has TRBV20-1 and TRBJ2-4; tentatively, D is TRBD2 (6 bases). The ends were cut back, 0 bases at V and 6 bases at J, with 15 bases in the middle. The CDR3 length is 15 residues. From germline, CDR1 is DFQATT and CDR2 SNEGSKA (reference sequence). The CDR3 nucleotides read TGCAGTGCTAGAGATCCGCGGGGCGAGCTAAACATTCAGTACTTC. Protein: CSARDPRGELNIQYF.

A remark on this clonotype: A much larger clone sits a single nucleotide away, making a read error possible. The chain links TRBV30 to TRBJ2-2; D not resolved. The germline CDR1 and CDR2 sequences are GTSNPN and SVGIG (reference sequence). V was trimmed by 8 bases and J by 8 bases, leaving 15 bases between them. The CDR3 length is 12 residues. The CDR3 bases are TGTGCCCGGAAAGTCCAAGAAGGGGAGCTGTTTTTT. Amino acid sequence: CARKVQEGELFF.

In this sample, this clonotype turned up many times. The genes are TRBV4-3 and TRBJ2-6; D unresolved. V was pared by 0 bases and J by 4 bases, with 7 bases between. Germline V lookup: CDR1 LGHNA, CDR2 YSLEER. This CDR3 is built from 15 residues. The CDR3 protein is CASSQEGFGANVLTF. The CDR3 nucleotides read TGCGCCAGCAGCCAAGAAGGGTTCGGGGCCAACGTCCTGACTTTC.

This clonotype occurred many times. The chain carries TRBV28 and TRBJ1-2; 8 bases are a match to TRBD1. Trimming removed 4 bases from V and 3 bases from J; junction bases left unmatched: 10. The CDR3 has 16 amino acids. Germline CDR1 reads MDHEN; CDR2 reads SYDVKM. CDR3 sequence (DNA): TGTGCCAGCAGTTCCGGGGGACAGGAATCGGACTATGGCTACACCTTC. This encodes CASSSGGQESDYGYTF.

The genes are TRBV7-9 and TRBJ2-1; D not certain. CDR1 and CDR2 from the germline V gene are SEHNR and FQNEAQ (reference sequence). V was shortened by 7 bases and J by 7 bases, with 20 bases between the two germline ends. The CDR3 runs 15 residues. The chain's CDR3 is CASKPRSGARNEQFF. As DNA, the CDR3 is TGTGCCAGCAAACCCCGATCCGGCGCCCGTAATGAGCAGTTCTTC. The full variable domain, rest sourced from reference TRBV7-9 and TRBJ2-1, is DTGVSQNPRHKITKRGQNVTFRCDPISEHNRLYWYRQTLGQGPEFLTYFQNEAQLEKSRLLSDRFSAERPKGSFSTLEIQRTEQGDSAMYLCASKPRSGARNEQFFGPGTRLTVL.

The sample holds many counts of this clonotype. CDR3 in DNA: TGTGCCAGCAGTCCCCCGGGAGGGCCCCACAATGAGCAGTTCTTC. It codes for CASSPPGGPHNEQFF. The V call is TRBV6-2 or TRBV6-3, the J call TRBJ2-1; 8 bases match TRBD2. Germline CDR1 MNHEY, CDR2 SVGEGT. After removal of 5 bases from V and 5 bases from J, the junction contained 8 bases not matched to a gene. The CDR3 totals 15 residues.

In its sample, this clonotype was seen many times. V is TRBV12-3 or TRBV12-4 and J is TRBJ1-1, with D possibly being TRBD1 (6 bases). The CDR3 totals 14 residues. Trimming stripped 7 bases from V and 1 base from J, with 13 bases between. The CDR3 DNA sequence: TGTGCCAGCAATCCAGGGGTCCCGAACACTGAAGCTTTCTTT. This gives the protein CASNPGVPNTEAFF.